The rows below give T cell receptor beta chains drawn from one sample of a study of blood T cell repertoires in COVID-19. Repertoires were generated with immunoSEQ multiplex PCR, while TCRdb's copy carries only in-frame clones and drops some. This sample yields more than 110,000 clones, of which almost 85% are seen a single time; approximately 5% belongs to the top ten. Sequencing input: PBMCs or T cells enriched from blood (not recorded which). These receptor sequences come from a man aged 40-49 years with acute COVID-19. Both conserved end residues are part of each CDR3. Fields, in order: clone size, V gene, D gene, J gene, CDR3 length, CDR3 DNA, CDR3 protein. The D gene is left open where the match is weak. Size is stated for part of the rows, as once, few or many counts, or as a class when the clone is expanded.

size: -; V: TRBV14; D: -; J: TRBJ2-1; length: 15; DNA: TGTGCCAGCAGCCAAGATGAACGGGAGAAATATGAGCAGTTCTTC; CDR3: CASSQDEREKYEQFF
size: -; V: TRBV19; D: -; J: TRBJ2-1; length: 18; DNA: TGTGCCAGTAGTCACATTCGGGGGAGCGATAGCTCCTACAATGAGCAGTTCTTC; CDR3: CASSHIRGSDSSYNEQFF
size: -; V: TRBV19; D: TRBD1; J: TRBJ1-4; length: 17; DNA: TGTGCCAGTAGTTCCGGGACAGGGTACGCAACTAATGAAAAACTGTTTTTT; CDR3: CASSSGTGYATNEKLFF
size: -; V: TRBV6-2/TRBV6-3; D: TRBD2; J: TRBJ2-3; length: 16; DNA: TGTGCCAGCAGTTTCCTGGTTCGGGAGGTCCGAGATACGCAGTATTTT; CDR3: CASSFLVREVRDTQYF
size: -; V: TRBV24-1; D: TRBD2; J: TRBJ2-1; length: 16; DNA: TGTGCCACCAGTGAACACGGGACTAGCGGGAACAATGAGCAGTTCTTC; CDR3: CATSEHGTSGNNEQFF
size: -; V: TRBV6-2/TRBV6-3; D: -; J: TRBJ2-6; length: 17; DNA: TGTGCCAGCACCCCAGTTACCAGGGTCCGAGGGGCCAACGTCCTGACTTTC; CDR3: CASTPVTRVRGANVLTF
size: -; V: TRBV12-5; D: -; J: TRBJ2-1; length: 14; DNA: TGTGCTAGTGGTCCCCCCGGTCCTTACAATGAGCAGTTCTTC; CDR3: CASGPPGPYNEQFF
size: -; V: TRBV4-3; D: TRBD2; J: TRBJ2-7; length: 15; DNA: TGCGCCAGCAGTCAACTAGCGGGAGGCACCTACGAGCAGTACTTC; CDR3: CASSQLAGGTYEQYF
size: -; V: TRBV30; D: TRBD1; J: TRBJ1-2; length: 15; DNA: TGTGCCTGGAGCCCTGGGACAGCCAAAGGCTATGGCTACACCTTC; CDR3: CAWSPGTAKGYGYTF
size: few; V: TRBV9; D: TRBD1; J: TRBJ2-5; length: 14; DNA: TGTGCCAGCAGCCCTCGACAGGGGTCAGAGACCCAGTACTTC; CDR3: CASSPRQGSETQYF
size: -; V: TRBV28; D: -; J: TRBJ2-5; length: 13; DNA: TGTGCCAGCAGTTTTCACGGGCAAGAGACCCAGTACTTC; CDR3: CASSFHGQETQYF
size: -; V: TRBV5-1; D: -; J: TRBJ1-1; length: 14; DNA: TGCGCCAGCAATCCGGGCGGGGCAACCACTGAAGCTTTCTTT; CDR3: CASNPGGATTEAFF
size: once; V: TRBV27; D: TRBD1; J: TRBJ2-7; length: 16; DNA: TGTGCCAGCAGTTTATATCGGGGACAGGGGCCCTACGAGCAGTACTTC; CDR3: CASSLYRGQGPYEQYF
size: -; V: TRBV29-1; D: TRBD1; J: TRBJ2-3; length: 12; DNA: TGCAGCGTGGGACAGGGCACAGATACGCAGTATTTT; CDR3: CSVGQGTDTQYF
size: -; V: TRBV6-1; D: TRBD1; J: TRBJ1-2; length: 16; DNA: TGTGCCAGCAGTGAAGGGGGGACAGGATCCTACTATGGCTACACCTTC; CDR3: CASSEGGTGSYYGYTF
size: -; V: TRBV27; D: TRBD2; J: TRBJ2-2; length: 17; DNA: TGTGCCAGCAGTTTATGGAGCGGGAGAGGGAACACCGGGGAGCTGTTTTTT; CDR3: CASSLWSGRGNTGELFF
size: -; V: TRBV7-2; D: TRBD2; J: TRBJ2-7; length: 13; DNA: TGTGCCAGCAGCTTACCGGGGGGGCTCGAGCAGTACTTC; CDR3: CASSLPGGLEQYF
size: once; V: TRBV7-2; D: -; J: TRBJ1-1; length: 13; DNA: TGTGCCAGCAGATCAATAAGGGGCACTGAAGCTTTCTTT; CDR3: CASRSIRGTEAFF
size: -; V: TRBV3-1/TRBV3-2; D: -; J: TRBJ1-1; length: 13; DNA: TGTGCCAGCAGCCAAGGCGGGGACACTGAAGCTTTCTTT; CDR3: CASSQGGDTEAFF
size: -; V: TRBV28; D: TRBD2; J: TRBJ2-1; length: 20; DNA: TGTGCCAGCAGTTACACTATTCGGACTAGCGGGAGGGCTCCTGGAAATGAGCAGTTCTTC; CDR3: CASSYTIRTSGRAPGNEQFF
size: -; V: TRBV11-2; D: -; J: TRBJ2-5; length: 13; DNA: TGTGCCAGCAGCTTAGACGGGATAGAGACCCAGTACTTC; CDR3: CASSLDGIETQYF
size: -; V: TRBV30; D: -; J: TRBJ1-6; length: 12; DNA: TGTGCCTCGGGGCAGAATAATTCACCCCTCCACTTT; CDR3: CASGQNNSPLHF
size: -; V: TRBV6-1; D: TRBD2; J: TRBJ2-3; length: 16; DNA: TGTGCCAGCAGTGAGCCGGGACTAGCGTCCCGAGATACGCAGTATTTT; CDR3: CASSEPGLASRDTQYF
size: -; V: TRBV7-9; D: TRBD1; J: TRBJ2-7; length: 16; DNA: TGTGCCAGCAGCCCGCGGTACCGGGACAGGGCCCCCGAGCAGTACTTC; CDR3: CASSPRYRDRAPEQYF
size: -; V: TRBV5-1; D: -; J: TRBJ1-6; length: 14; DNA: TGCGCCAGCAGCTACGGACTTGGGAATTCACCCCTCCACTTT; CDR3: CASSYGLGNSPLHF
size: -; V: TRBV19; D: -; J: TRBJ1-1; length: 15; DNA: TGTGCCAGTAGTCCCGGGACACACCTGAACACTGAAGCTTTCTTT; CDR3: CASSPGTHLNTEAFF
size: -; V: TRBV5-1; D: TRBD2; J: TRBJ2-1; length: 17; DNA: TGCGCCAGCAGCTTGGGGACTAGCGGGACTCAACACAATGAGCAGTTCTTC; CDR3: CASSLGTSGTQHNEQFF
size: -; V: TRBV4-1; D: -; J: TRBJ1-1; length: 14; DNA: TGCGCCAGCAGCCAACCCACGGGGGAGCGGCGGGCTTTCTTT; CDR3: CASSQPTGERRAFF
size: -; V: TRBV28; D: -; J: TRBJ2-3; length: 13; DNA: TGTGCCAGCAGTATTAGGAGGCCAGATACGCAGTATTTT; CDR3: CASSIRRPDTQYF
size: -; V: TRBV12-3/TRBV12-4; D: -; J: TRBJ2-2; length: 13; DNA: TGTGCCAGCAGTTTAATGTTAACCGGGGAGCTGTTTTTT; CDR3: CASSLMLTGELFF
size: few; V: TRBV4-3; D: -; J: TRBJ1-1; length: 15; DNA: TGCGCCAGCAGCCAAGCACGGGGGGGGAACACTGAAGCTTTCTTT; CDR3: CASSQARGGNTEAFF
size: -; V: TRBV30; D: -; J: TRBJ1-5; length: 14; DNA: TGTGCCTGGAGGGGCCCCGGGGGTAATCAGCCCCAGCATTTT; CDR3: CAWRGPGGNQPQHF
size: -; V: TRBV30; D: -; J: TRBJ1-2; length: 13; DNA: TGTGCCGGATTCGCACGGCTAGGCTATGGCTACACCTTC; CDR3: CAGFARLGYGYTF
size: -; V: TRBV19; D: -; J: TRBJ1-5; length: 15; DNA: TGTGCCAGTAGTATAAACGTCCTACTCAATCAGCCCCAGCATTTT; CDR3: CASSINVLLNQPQHF
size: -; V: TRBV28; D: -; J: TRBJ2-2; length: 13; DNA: TGTGCCAGCAGTTTTTCAAACACCGGGGAGCTGTTTTTT; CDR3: CASSFSNTGELFF
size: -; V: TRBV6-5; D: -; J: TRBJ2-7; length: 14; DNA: TGTGCCAGCAGTAACCCGGCGGTTCAAAACGAGCAGTACTTC; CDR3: CASSNPAVQNEQYF
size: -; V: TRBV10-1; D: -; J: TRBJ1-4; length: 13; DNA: TGCGCCAGCAGTGAGTCGTCGGGGGAAAAACTGTTTTTT; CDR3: CASSESSGEKLFF
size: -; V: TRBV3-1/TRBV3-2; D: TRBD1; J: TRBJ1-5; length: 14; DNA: TGTGCCAGCAGTGGGACAGGGCTCGCCGAGCCCCAGCATTTT; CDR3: CASSGTGLAEPQHF
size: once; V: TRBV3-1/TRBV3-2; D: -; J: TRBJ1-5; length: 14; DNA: TGTGCCAGCAGCCAAGATCCGGGGAATCAGCCCCAGCATTTT; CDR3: CASSQDPGNQPQHF
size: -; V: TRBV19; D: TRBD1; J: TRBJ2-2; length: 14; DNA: TGTGCCAGTAGTACCGGACAGGGGACCGGGGAGCTGTTTTTT; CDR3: CASSTGQGTGELFF
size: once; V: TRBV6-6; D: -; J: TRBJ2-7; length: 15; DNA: TGTGCCAGCAGTTACACAGCAGGTTCCTCCTACGAGCAGTACTTC; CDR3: CASSYTAGSSYEQYF
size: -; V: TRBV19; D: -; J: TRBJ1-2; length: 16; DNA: TGTGCCAGTATGCCGATCGACTCGGGGAAGTGGTTCGGCTACACCTTC; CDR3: CASMPIDSGKWFGYTF
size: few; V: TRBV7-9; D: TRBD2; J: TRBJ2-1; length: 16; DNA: TGTGCCAGTAACCGTTTTCGGACTAGCGGGAGTAATGAGCAGTTCTTC; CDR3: CASNRFRTSGSNEQFF
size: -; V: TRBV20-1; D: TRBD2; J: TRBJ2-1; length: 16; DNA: TGCAGTGCTAGTTTCCGCAGCGGGGGGGCTGACAATGAGCAGTTCTTC; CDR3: CSASFRSGGADNEQFF
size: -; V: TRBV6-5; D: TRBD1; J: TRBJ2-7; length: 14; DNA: TGTGCCAGCAGTTCGGGACAGGTAGCCTACGAGCAGTACTTC; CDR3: CASSSGQVAYEQYF
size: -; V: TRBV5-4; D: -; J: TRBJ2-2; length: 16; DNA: TGTGCCAGCAGCCAGTTCTGGGCTGACAACACCGGGGAGCTGTTTTTT; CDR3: CASSQFWADNTGELFF
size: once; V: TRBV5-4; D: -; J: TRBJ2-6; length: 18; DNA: TGTGCCAGCAGCCCCGGGACACGTCCCCGTAGGGGGGCCAACGTCCTGACTTTC; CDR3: CASSPGTRPRRGANVLTF
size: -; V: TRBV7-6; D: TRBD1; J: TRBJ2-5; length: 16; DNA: TGTGCCAGCAGACCCTTTGACAGGGGAAACCAAGAGACCCAGTACTTC; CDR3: CASRPFDRGNQETQYF
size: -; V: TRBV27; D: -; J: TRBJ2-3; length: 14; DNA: TGTGCCAGCAGTTTACAGGCTATCGCAGATACGCAGTATTTT; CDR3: CASSLQAIADTQYF
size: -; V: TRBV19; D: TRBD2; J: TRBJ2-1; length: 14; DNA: TGTGCCAGTAGTCCCCTAGCGGTCTACAATGAGCAGTTCTTC; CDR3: CASSPLAVYNEQFF
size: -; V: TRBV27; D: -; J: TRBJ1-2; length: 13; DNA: TGTGCCAGCAGTTTCGGCAGGGAGGATGGCTACACCTTC; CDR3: CASSFGREDGYTF
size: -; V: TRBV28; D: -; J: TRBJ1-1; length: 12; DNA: TGTGCCAGTCGAACACTTGGGGAGGAAGCTTTCTTT; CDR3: CASRTLGEEAFF
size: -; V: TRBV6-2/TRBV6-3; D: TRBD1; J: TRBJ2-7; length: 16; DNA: TGTGCCAGCAGTTACGGGTCGGGACAGAGCTCCTACGAGCAGTACTTC; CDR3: CASSYGSGQSSYEQYF
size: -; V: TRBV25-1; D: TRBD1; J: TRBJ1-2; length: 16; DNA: TGTGCCAGCAGTGGCCCGGGACAGGGGGCTTTTTATGGCTACACCTTC; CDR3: CASSGPGQGAFYGYTF
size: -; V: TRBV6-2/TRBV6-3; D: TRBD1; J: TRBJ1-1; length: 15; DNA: TGTGCCAGCAGTTACCCCCTGACAGGGTGGACTGAAGCTTTCTTT; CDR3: CASSYPLTGWTEAFF